This T cell receptor (beta chain) was captured by sequencing in a study of CD8+ T cells in alopecia areata. Treatment in this sample: oral pan-JAK inhibitor, 5-10 mg twice daily. The count of this clone is one. The V gene's germline CDR1 is MGHRA and CDR2 YSYEKL. Trimming removed 3 bases from V and 7 bases from J, with 10 bases in between. This CDR3 spans 13 amino acids. TCR sequencing used cDNA made by reverse transcription of extracted RNA. Generated by immunoSEQ multiplex PCR, the TCRdb table keeps only in-frame clones and is missing some. This table has approximately 100,000 clones, about nine tenths appearing once.

The sample consisted of CD8+ T cells sorted from blood, taken at roughly week 30, from a patient treated with tofacitinib. This sequence was found in a human donor with alopecia areata. The chain links TRBV4-1 to TRBJ2-1; D may be TRBD1 or TRBD2 (5 bases each). CDR3 in amino acids: CASSQIWGNEQFF. The CDR3 DNA follows: TGCGCCAGCAGCCAGATATGGGGGAATGAGCAGTTCTTC.